This TCR beta chain originates from a study of T cells in Graves' hyperthyroidism and ophthalmopathy. Trimming pared 5 bases from V and 3 bases from J, leaving 15 bases between. Germline V gives CDR1 SEHNR, CDR2 FQNEAQ (reference sequence). This CDR3 contains 15 residues. Patients were aged 18 to 65, had disease duration under 2 months, and had newly diagnosed hyperthyroidism. Clinical symptoms, serum thyroxine, TRAb, thyroid ultrasound and orbital computed tomography established diagnosis. It was RNA transcripts that yielded the amplified TCR beta CDR3 regions. A first-round RT-PCR of the TCR CDR3 used the HTBI primer set. Each CDR3 protein is one row after TCRdb ran MiXCR on the multiplex PCR reads. The data show about 580,000 distinct CDR3 sequences, with 46% seen just once and about 8% held by the top ten.

Material for sequencing was peripheral blood or thyroid tissue (not recorded which). This TCR was recovered from a woman aged 18 to 35 with Graves' hyperthyroidism. This sequence joins TRBV7-9 and TRBJ2-3, with D perhaps assigned TRBD1 or TRBD2 (5 bases each). The CDR3 region has the DNA TGTGCCAGCAGCCCGAGGGGAGTAACTACAGATACGCAGTATTTT. Its translation is CASSPRGVTTDTQYF.